This paragraph covers one T cell receptor beta chain sequence. Profiling relied on immunoSEQ multiplex PCR, and the TCRdb table lists in-frame clones only, not all of them. Of about 9,300 clones detected, about 86% appear once; the ten largest clones hold over 30%. This sample was taken from a study of T cell clonotyping in hematopoietic cell transplantation. Sequences were derived from PBMCs, sampled 180 days after allogeneic stem cell transplant. This receptor was taken from a human patient who had an allogeneic stem cell transplant, so the T cells may come from the graft donor. The donor label of this sample is uncertain. Some clones in this sample may be carry-over from other donors' samples.

The CDR3 loop is CASLRDMQTRNTEAFF. The DNA of the CDR3 is TGTGCCAGCCTGCGGGACATGCAAACCCGGAACACTGAAGCTTTCTTT. The chain uses TRBV2 and TRBJ1-1; D is possibly TRBD1 (6 bases). Germline lookup yields CDR1 SNHLY and CDR2 FYNNEI. V lost 8 bases and J 1 base, leaving 20 bases between the germline ends. CDR3 size: 16 residues.